The T cell receptor beta chain under discussion was sequenced for a study of regulatory T cells in long-lasting Graves disease. This sample's time point: persistent/refractory GD, antithyroid drugs over 5 years with positive TRAb. Extracted PBMC RNA gave rise to the TCR library. The CDR3 contains 16 residues. Germline values: CDR1 MDHEN, CDR2 SYDVKM. V lost 5 bases, J lost 6 bases, and 21 bases lay in between. In regard to this clonotype: Its antigen remains unknown.

Study results and caveats: Because few samples were included, accuracy may have been lower.

The authors built TCR beta libraries using iRepertoire HTBI primers and Arm-PCR of CDR3 regions. From the multiplex PCR reads, TCRdb called clonotypes with MiXCR, one entry per CDR3 protein. The sample carries 310,000 or so distinct CDR3 sequences, 20% to 25% recorded once. The TCR comes from a female donor with Graves disease. The chain links TRBV28 to TRBJ2-3, with a possible D match to TRBD1 (5 bases). Here the sequenced sample was peripheral blood mononuclear cells (PBMCs), taken when the disease was refractory, from a patient treated with antithyroid drugs. In DNA form, the CDR3 reads TGTGCCAGCAGTCCAATAGGGGCAGGTGTGGTGGATACGCAGTATTTT. This sequence encodes CASSPIGAGVVDTQYF.